The 9 T cell receptor beta chains given below trace back to one sample, sequenced in a study of T-cell memory formation after mild COVID-19. TCRdb re-called the 5' RACE reads through MiXCR, storing one row per CDR3 protein. The table shows around 300,000 distinct CDR3 sequences, with approximately 13% occurring only once. The material sequenced was PBMCs or a T cell subset sorted from them (not recorded which). These receptors were obtained from a man younger than 35 who had mild COVID-19 (a few samples of this study predate the infection). Cell type and time point are not known.

The chain carries TRBV10-3 and TRBJ1-1; no clear D. CDR3 length: 16 residues. The germline V gene has CDR1 ENHRY and CDR2 SYGVKD. Between the trimmed V and J ends, which lost 3 bases and 0 bases, there was a span of 14 bases. DNA for the CDR3: TGTGCCATCAGTGAATTCGGCCGGCATTTGAACACTGAAGCTTTCTTT. Residues: CAISEFGRHLNTEAFF.

This chain connects TRBV6-5 to TRBJ2-1; 9 bases line up with TRBD2. The V gene end was trimmed by 6 bases and the J gene end by 4 bases; junction bases not matched to a gene: 7. The CDR3 totals 15 residues. Germline lookup yields CDR1 MNHEY and CDR2 SVGAGI. Here the CDR3 DNA reads TGTGCCAGCAGCGTCCTAGCGGGGACTTACAATGAGCAGTTCTTC. Its protein is CASSVLAGTYNEQFF.

This clonotype was picked up one time. The CDR3, as DNA: TGTGCCAGTAGTACACAGGGAATTGGCTCACCCCTCCACTTT. Translation gives CASSTQGIGSPLHF. The chain carries TRBV19 and TRBJ1-6; D may be TRBD1 (6 bases). Trimming left V 4 bases short and J 10 bases short, with 14 bases between. CDR3 size: 14 residues. CDR1 and CDR2 from the germline V gene are LNHDA and SQIVND (reference sequence).

This clonotype was seen a handful of times. V is TRBV11-2 and J is TRBJ1-1; 9 nucleotides line up with TRBD1. The length of the CDR3 is 14 residues. V was pared by 5 bases and J by 4 bases, with 5 bases of the junction left unmatched. Germline lookup yields CDR1 SGHAT and CDR2 FQNNGV. Here the CDR3 DNA reads TGTGCCAGCAGCGGATTGACAGGGGGCACTGAAGCTTTCTTT. This translates into CASSGLTGGTEAFF.

The CDR3, as DNA: TGTGCCAGCAGTGAATGGGAGGTAACCTACGAGCAGTACGTC. It is translated as CASSEWEVTYEQYV. The gene calls are TRBV6-1 and TRBJ2-7; D possibly corresponds to TRBD2 (6 bases). Deletions cut 2 bases from V and 2 bases from J, with 10 bases between. Germline V gene lookup returns CDR1 MNHNS and CDR2 SASEGT. This CDR3 is 14 amino acids long.

This clonotype was counted between two and nine times. V usage is TRBV29-1 and J usage is TRBJ2-1; a weak D match, TRBD2 (5 bases). This CDR3 has 13 residues. Looked up from germline, CDR1 is SQVTM and CDR2 is ANQGSEA. Trimming shortened V by 5 bases and J by 4 bases, and 12 bases separated the two germline ends. For the CDR3, the DNA is TGCAGCGTTAGCCAGAGGGTATACAATGAGCAGTTCTTC. It yields the protein CSVSQRVYNEQFF.

The chain recombines TRBV7-2 with TRBJ1-6, with D possibly matching TRBD1 (6 bases). The germline V gene encodes CDR1 SGHTA and CDR2 FQGNSA. With 7 bases removed from V and 9 bases from J, the gap between germline ends came to 19 bases. The CDR3 covers 15 residues. Written as DNA, the CDR3 is TGTGCCAGCACCCAAAGGGTACAGGGAGGTTCACCCCTCCACTTT. Protein sequence: CASTQRVQGGSPLHF.

This rearrangement joins TRBV12-3 or TRBV12-4 to TRBJ1-1; maybe TRBD1 (6 bases). CDR3 length: 14 residues. V lost 1 base and J 6 bases, leaving 12 bases between the germline ends. CDR3 loop: CASSLDRVRSEAFF. CDR3 DNA: TGTGCCAGCAGTTTAGACAGGGTTAGGTCTGAAGCTTTCTTT.

This chain uses TRBV4-1 with TRBJ2-1; no definite D call. Trimming removed 4 bases from V and 5 bases from J, with 12 bases in between. The CDR3 consists of 14 residues. Germline CDR1 and CDR2: MGHRA and YSYEKL. The CDR3 protein is CASSPWTRDNEQFF. CDR3 sequence (DNA): TGCGCCAGCAGCCCCTGGACCCGCGACAATGAGCAGTTCTTC.